The present T cell receptor beta chain was sequenced within a study of PD-1 blockade in classical Hodgkin lymphoma. Study-wide findings and caveats: Whoever responded completely had baseline diversity much like that seen in newly diagnosed patients. The origin of the repertoire differences remains undefined, with disease activity or prior therapy as possible causes. Compared with healthy donors, newly diagnosed patients reportedly showed lower baseline TCR diversity.

Using immunoSEQ multiplex PCR, the repertoire was profiled, and TCRdb retains in-frame clones only, with some absent. The repertoire holds around 9,900 clones, with 92% as singletons. Every patient experienced relapse after autologous stem cell transplantation, and brentuximab vedotin exposure varied. Complete response, partial response or progressive disease constituted the best responses recorded. Turning to this clone: No antigen is known for it.

Sample: peripheral blood mononuclear cells (PBMCs), taken at baseline. The TCR originated in a human donor with classical Hodgkin lymphoma.

Here the CDR3 DNA reads TGTGCCAGCAGAGTGAACACTGAAGCTTTCTTT. Its protein product is CASRVNTEAFF. The chain is built from TRBV28 and TRBJ1-1, with D hard to call. Per the germline V gene, CDR1 is MDHEN and CDR2 is SYDVKM. V lost 6 bases, J lost 0 bases, and 2 bases lay in between. The CDR3 sequence is 11 residues long.